Below are 18 T cell receptor beta chains sequenced from a single sample in a study of T cells expressing NK-cell markers. TCRdb re-called the 5' RACE reads and gives one entry per CDR3 protein, without DNA. The table for this sample gives 200,000 to 300,000 distinct CDR3 sequences. Sequenced sample: blood T cells: a sorted CD56 or NKG2C T cell subset, CD4+ or CD8+ T cells, or bulk PBMC T cells (not recorded which). These receptors came from a man in his late teens or twenties in good health.

The V and J genes are TRBV29-1 and TRBJ1-1; TCRdb calls TRBD1, which cannot be checked without DNA. The CDR3 length is 15 residues. Germline V lookup: CDR1 SQVTM, CDR2 ANQGSEA. This CDR3 is CSVEGKGIMNTEAFF.

The V gene is TRBV24-1, the J gene TRBJ2-2. Germline values: CDR1 KGHDR, CDR2 SFDVKD. The CDR3 extends over 15 amino acids. The CDR3 sequence is CATSDFWGNTGELFF.

The V gene is TRBV6-2 or TRBV6-3, the J gene TRBJ2-2; the D call of TRBD1 rests on TCRdb alone, since no DNA is present to check it. Germline V lookup: CDR1 MNHEY, CDR2 SVGEGT. There are 15 residues in the CDR3. CDR3 loop: CASSDPTGFTGELFF.

J is TRBJ2-3 and V is TRBV20-1; TCRdb's D gene call, TRBD2, goes unchecked for lack of DNA. CDR3 size: 13 residues. Germline V CDR1 and CDR2: DFQATT, SNEGSKA (reference sequence). CDR3: CSALAGGPDTQYF.

This chain connects TRBV6-1 to TRBJ2-5; no DNA is available, so the TRBD1 call from TCRdb remains unchecked. Germline V gene lookup returns CDR1 MNHNS and CDR2 SASEGT. The CDR3 length is 13 residues. The CDR3 spells CASMRDVLETQYF.

The V gene is TRBV7-2, the J gene TRBJ2-1. Germline V gene sequence: CDR1 SGHTA, CDR2 FQGNSA. This CDR3 is 15 amino acids long. The CDR3: CASSVTGTTYNEQFF.

The genes are TRBV7-6 and TRBJ2-1. This CDR3 is built from 15 residues. Germline V gene data show CDR1 as SGHVS and CDR2 as FNYEAQ. CDR3 amino acids: CASSLAGEVSYEQFF.

V is TRBV6-6 and J is TRBJ2-3. The CDR3 covers 13 residues. Per germline, CDR1 MNHNY and CDR2 SVGAGI (reference sequence). The CDR3 here is CASSYLVTDTQYF.

This rearrangement joins TRBV4-1 to TRBJ2-3. The CDR3 loop spans 13 amino acids. The germline V gene has CDR1 MGHRA and CDR2 YSYEKL. The CDR3 spells CASSQDETVAQYF.

The gene calls are TRBV6-2 or TRBV6-3 and TRBJ2-1. This CDR3 has 13 residues. Germline V gene sequence: CDR1 MNHEY, CDR2 SVGEGT. Here the CDR3 reads CASSYSFGNEQFF.

The chain has TRBV20-1 and TRBJ2-5. CDR3 length equals 11 residues. Germline values: CDR1 DFQATT, CDR2 SNEGSKA (reference sequence). CDR3 sequence: CSVNKGETQYF.

The CDR3 region is CSPMVGSGTEAFF. The chain couples TRBV29-1 to TRBJ1-1. Germline CDR1 is SQVTM and CDR2 is ANQGSEA. This CDR3 comprises 13 residues.

V usage is TRBV12-3 or TRBV12-4 and J usage is TRBJ2-2; without DNA, the TCRdb call of TRBD1 cannot be checked. The CDR3 extends over 15 amino acids. The CDR3 sequence: CASSFGRGSAGELFF.

The genes are TRBV7-2 and TRBJ2-7; TCRdb picks TRBD1, but there is no DNA to check that call. Germline CDR1 is SGHTA and CDR2 is FQGNSA. This CDR3 has 14 residues. The CDR3 reads CASSLQGVGYEQYF.

The J gene is TRBJ2-2, the V gene TRBV12-3 or TRBV12-4; TCRdb names TRBD1, which stays unverified in the absence of DNA. The CDR3 has 15 amino acids. The chain's CDR3 is CASSFSTGSTGELFF.

The chain couples TRBV15 to TRBJ2-2. Per the germline V gene, CDR1 is LNHNV and CDR2 is YYDKDF (reference sequence). This CDR3 contains 15 residues. CDR3 loop: CATSFARTNTGELFF.

The V and J genes are TRBV29-1 and TRBJ2-3. The CDR3 is made up of 11 amino acids. Per germline, CDR1 SQVTM and CDR2 ANQGSEA. The CDR3 region is CSVDLLDTQYF.

The CDR3 loop reads CSVLVRNEQFF. The chain joins TRBV20-1 to TRBJ2-1. The CDR3 length is 11 residues. The V gene's germline CDR1 is DFQATT and CDR2 SNEGSKA (reference sequence).